This TCR beta chain originates from a study of T cells in tuberculosis. In regard to this clone: Its antigen remains unidentified.

Study outcomes and limitations: Active tuberculosis TCR-alpha repertoires lay closer to GMM-specific TCRs than IGRA-negative controls, suggesting clonal expansion. GEM motif frequencies gave 70% accuracy; the GMM repertoire gave about 90%. Active tuberculosis patients had shorter CDR3-alpha; the beta difference was nonsignificant.

Trimming at V came to 1 base and at J to 6 bases, leaving 4 bases not matched to a gene. Germline CDR1 KGHSH, CDR2 LQKENI. The CDR3 sequence is 14 residues long. Method: immunoSEQ multiplex PCR; TCRdb's copy keeps in-frame clones and lacks some. The sample comprises tens of thousands of clones, 94% of which are singletons, and 12% rests with the top ten. Latent tuberculosis screening used tuberculin skin test and IGRA at entry. The sample was PBMCs. The rearrangement uses TRBV18 and TRBJ1-2; TRBD1 matches 8 bases. This sequence was found in a donor under 30 with latent tuberculosis or without tuberculosis infection. Some clones in this sample may be carry-over from other donors' samples. In DNA form, the CDR3 reads TGTGCCAGCTCACCACGTCCAGGGGGCGATGGCTACACCTTC. Protein sequence: CASSPRPGGDGYTF.